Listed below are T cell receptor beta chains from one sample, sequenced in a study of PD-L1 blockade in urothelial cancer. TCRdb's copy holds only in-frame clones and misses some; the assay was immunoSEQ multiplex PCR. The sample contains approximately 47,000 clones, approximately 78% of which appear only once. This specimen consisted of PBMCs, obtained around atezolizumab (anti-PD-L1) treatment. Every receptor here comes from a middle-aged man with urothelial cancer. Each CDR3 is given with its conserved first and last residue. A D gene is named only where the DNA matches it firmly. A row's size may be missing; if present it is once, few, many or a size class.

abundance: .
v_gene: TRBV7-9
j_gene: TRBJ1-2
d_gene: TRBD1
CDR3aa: CASSSDREHGYTF
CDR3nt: TGTGCCAGCAGCTCCGACAGGGAGCATGGCTACACCTTC

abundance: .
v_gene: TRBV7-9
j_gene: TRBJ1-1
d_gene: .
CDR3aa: CASTKGGSTTEAFF
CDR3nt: TGTGCCAGCACCAAGGGGGGGTCGACCACTGAAGCTTTCTTT

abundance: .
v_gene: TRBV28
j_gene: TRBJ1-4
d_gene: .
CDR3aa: CASSFGGSGEKLFF
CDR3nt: TGTGCCAGCAGTTTCGGGGGTTCGGGTGAAAAACTGTTTTTT

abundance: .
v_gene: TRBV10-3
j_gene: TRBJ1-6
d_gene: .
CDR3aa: CAISAYRVGFDSPLHF
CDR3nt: TGTGCCATCAGCGCGTACAGGGTAGGTTTCGATTCACCCCTCCACTTT

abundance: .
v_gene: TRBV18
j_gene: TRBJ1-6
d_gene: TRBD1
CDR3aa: CASSPSGTDSPLHF
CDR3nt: TGTGCCAGCTCACCATCAGGGACAGATTCACCCCTCCACTTT

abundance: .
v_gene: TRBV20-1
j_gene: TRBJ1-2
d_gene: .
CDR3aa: CSALGGYGYTF
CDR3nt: TGCAGTGCCCTAGGAGGCTATGGCTACACCTTC

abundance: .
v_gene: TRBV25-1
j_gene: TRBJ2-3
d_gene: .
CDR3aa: CASSDNEGTLRQYF
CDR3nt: TGTGCCAGCAGTGATAATGAAGGGACTTTGAGGCAGTATTTT

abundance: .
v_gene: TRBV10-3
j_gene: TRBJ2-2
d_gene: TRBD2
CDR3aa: CAISEAGGGTGELFF
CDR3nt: TGTGCCATCAGTGAGGCGGGCGGGGGCACCGGGGAGCTGTTTTTT

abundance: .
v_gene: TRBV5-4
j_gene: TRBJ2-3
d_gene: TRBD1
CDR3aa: CASSWTGGTDTQYF
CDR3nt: TGTGCCAGCAGCTGGACAGGAGGCACAGATACGCAGTATTTT

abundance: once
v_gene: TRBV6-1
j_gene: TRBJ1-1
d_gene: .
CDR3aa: CASSEGARSNTEAFF
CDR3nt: TGTGCCAGCAGTGAAGGGGCAAGGTCGAACACTGAAGCTTTCTTT

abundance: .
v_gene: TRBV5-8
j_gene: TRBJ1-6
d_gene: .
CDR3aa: CASSHILIPVDNSPLHF
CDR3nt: TGTGCCAGCAGCCATATACTTATCCCTGTCGATAATTCACCCCTCCACTTT

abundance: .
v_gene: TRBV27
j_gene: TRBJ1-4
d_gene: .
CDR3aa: CASRKAAEGRINEKLFF
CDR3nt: TGTGCCAGCAGAAAAGCGGCAGAGGGCCGCATTAATGAAAAACTGTTTTTT

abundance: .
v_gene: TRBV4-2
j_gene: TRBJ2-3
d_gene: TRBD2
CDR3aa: CASRSGTSGTGGSDTQYF
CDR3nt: TGTGCCAGCCGTTCCGGGACTAGCGGCACCGGGGGGTCAGATACGCAGTATTTT

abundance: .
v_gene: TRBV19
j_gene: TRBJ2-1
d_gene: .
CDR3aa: CASSIGWGTGDEQFF
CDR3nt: TGTGCCAGTAGTATAGGGTGGGGGACGGGGGATGAGCAGTTCTTC

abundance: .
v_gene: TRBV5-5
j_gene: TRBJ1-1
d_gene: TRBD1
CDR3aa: CASSLAGTGNTEAFF
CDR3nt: TGTGCCAGCAGCCTGGCCGGGACAGGAAACACTGAAGCTTTCTTT

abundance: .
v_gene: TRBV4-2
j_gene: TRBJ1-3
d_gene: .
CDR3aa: CASSQENSRSGNTIYF
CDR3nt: TGTGCCAGCAGCCAAGAGAACTCTCGCTCTGGAAACACCATATATTTT

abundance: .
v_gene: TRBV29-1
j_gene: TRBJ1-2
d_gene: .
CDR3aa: CSVEGVGGLGGYGYTF
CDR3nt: TGCAGCGTTGAAGGTGTAGGGGGTCTCGGAGGCTATGGCTACACCTTC

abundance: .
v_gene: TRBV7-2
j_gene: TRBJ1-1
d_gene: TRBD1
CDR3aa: CATARQGGSGTEAFF
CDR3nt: TGTGCCACCGCCAGACAGGGAGGATCGGGGACTGAAGCTTTCTTT

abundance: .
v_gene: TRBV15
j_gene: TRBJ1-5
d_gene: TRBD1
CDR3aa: CATSGTGGNQPQHF
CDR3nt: TGTGCCACCAGCGGAACAGGGGGCAATCAGCCCCAGCATTTT

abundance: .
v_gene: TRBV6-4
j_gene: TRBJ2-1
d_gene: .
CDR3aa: CASSAQGPGEQFF
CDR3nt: TGTGCCAGCAGTGCCCAGGGCCCTGGTGAGCAGTTCTTC

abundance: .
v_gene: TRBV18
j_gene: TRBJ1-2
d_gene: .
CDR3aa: CASSPRASFGYTF
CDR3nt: TGTGCCAGCTCACCGAGGGCGTCTTTTGGCTACACCTTC

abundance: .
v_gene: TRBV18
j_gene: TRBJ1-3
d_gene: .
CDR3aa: CASSPTTDYSGNTIYF
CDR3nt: TGTGCCAGCTCACCGACGACAGATTACTCTGGAAACACCATATATTTT

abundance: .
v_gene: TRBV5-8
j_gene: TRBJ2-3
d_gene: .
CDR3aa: CASSPPGHPTDTQYF
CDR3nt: TGTGCCAGCAGCCCTCCGGGACACCCCACAGATACGCAGTATTTT

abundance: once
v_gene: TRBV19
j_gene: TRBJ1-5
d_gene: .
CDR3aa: CASSIERGKPQHF
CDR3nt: TGTGCCAGTAGTATAGAACGAGGTAAGCCCCAGCATTTT

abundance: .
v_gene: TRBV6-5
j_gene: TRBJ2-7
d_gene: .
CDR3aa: CASRQGSEQYF
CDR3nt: TGTGCCAGCAGACAGGGATCCGAGCAGTACTTC

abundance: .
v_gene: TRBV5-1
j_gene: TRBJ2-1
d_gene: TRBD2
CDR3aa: CASSSLAGRHNEQFF
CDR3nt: TGCGCCAGCAGCTCGCTAGCGGGGCGTCACAATGAGCAGTTCTTC

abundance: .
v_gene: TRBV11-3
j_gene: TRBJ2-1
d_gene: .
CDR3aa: CASSLGSGSYNEQFF
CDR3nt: TGTGCCAGCAGCTTAGGGTCCGGCTCCTACAATGAGCAGTTCTTC

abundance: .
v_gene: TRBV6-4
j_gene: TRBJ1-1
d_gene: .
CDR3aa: CASSLTPGSTEAFF
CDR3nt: TGTGCCAGCAGTTTGACCCCGGGTAGCACTGAAGCTTTCTTT

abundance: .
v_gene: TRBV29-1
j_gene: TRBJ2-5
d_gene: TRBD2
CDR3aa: CSVVLAGGLSDLLLETQYF
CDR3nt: TGCAGCGTTGTACTAGCGGGGGGTCTCTCCGACCTGCTATTAGAGACCCAGTACTTC

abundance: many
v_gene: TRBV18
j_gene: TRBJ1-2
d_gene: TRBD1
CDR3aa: CASSPPGGQVMVGYTF
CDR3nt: TGTGCCAGCTCACCACCGGGAGGACAGGTCATGGTTGGCTACACCTTC

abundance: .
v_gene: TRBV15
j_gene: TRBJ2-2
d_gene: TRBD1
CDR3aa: CATSRELGQGVGELFF
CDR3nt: TGTGCCACCAGCAGAGAACTCGGACAGGGCGTCGGGGAGCTGTTTTTT

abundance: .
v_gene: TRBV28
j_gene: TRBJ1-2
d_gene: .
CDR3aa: CASSLEGPSNYGYTF
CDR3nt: TGTGCCAGCAGTTTAGAGGGCCCGTCGAACTATGGCTACACCTTC

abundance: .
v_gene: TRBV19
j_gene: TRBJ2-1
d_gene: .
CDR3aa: CASSIFRDEQFF
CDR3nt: TGTGCCAGTAGTATATTCAGGGATGAGCAGTTCTTC

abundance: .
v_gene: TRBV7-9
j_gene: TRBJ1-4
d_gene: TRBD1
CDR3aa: CASSLGGTGHEKLFF
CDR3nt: TGTGCCAGCAGCTTAGGGGGGACAGGCCATGAAAAACTGTTTTTT

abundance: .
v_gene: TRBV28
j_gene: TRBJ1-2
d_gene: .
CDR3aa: CASSLLAEYGYTF
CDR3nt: TGTGCCAGCAGTTTACTAGCGGAGTATGGCTACACCTTC